Each of the 28 T cell receptor beta chains below was sequenced from the same sample in a study of T cells after yellow fever vaccination. TCRdb itself ran the 5' RACE reads through MiXCR, one entry per CDR3 protein. The sample lists around 350,000 distinct CDR3 sequences, about 9.9% seen once, with roughly 18% in the top ten. Sequences were derived from PBMCs, sampled on the day of the first yellow fever vaccination. The receptors here all came from a man between 18 and 29 years old who received the YFV17D yellow fever vaccine.

This clonotype was observed many times. The chain links TRBV5-1 to TRBJ2-4; D not certain. The germline CDR1 and CDR2 sequences are SGHRS and YFSETQ. V lost 0 bases and J lost 4, with 5 bases in between. This CDR3 comprises 13 residues. The CDR3 DNA sequence: TGCGCCAGCAGCTTGGACAAAAAAAACATTCAGTACTTC. As protein: CASSLDKKNIQYF. Filled out from reference TRBV5-1 and TRBJ2-4, the complete variable domain reads KAGVTQTPRYLIKTRGQQVTLSCSPISGHRSVSWYQQTPGQGLQFLFEYFSETQRNKGNFPGRFSGRQFSNSRSEMNVSTLELGDSALYLCASSLDKKNIQYFGAGTRLSVL.

This chain connects TRBV4-2 to TRBJ2-2; 9 bases align to TRBD2. The CDR3 extends over 19 amino acids. V lost 1 base and J lost 5; bases outside the gene matches: 14. From germline, CDR1 is LGHNA and CDR2 YNFKEQ. CDR3 amino acids: CASSQGVGGGGASTGELFF. The DNA for the CDR3 is TGTGCCAGCAGCCAAGGCGTGGGTGGCGGGGGGGCCTCTACCGGGGAGCTGTTTTTT.

This clonotype came up a few times. The chain employs TRBV20-1 and TRBJ1-2; D is uncertain. The germline V gene encodes CDR1 DFQATT and CDR2 SNEGSKA (reference sequence). Trimming shortened V by 3 bases and J by 7 bases, and 15 bases separated the two germline ends. There are 13 residues in the CDR3. The CDR3 nucleotides read TGCAGTGCTAGTTGGGGTAGGGTTGGTGGCTACACCTTC. As protein: CSASWGRVGGYTF.

The V call is TRBV20-1, the J call TRBJ1-5; D is unclear. The CDR3 contains 13 residues. V lost 1 base to trimming and J lost 0 bases, with 4 bases between them. The germline V gene has CDR1 DFQATT and CDR2 SNEGSKA (reference sequence). The CDR3 reads CSARGHSNQPQHF. Here the CDR3 DNA reads TGCAGTGCTAGAGGACATAGCAATCAGCCCCAGCATTTT.

The chain combines TRBV9 with TRBJ2-7; D might be TRBD2 (7 bases). The CDR3 runs to 15 residues. Germline CDR1 is SGDLS and CDR2 is YYNGEE. Trimming took off 3 bases at V and 3 bases at J, with 16 bases between the two ends. The CDR3 loop reads CASSEGGGQYYEQYF. The CDR3 DNA sequence: TGTGCCAGCAGCGAGGGCGGGGGCCAATACTACGAGCAGTACTTC.

The chain couples TRBV7-2 to TRBJ2-2, with D unresolved. V lost 1 base and J 6 bases, leaving 6 bases between the germline ends. This CDR3 is 13 amino acids long. The V gene's germline CDR1 is SGHTA and CDR2 FQGNSA. In DNA, the CDR3 is TGTGCCAGCAGCTTAGGGGTTCCCGGGGAGCTGTTTTTT. Its protein product is CASSLGVPGELFF. Full variable domain (missing parts from reference TRBV7-2 and TRBJ2-2): GAGVSQSPSNKVTEKGKDVELRCDPISGHTALYWYRQSLGQGLEFLIYFQGNSAPDKSGLPSDRFSAERTGGSVSTLTIQRTQQEDSAVYLCASSLGVPGELFFGEGSRLTVL.

This clonotype came up a few times. The rearrangement uses TRBV6-2 or TRBV6-3 and TRBJ1-1; 7 nucleotides line up with TRBD1. The CDR3 extends over 14 amino acids. The V gene end was trimmed by 0 bases and the J gene end by 3 bases; junction bases not matched to a gene: 1. Germline V gene data show CDR1 as MNHEY and CDR2 as SVGEGT. The CDR3 spells CASSYSTGYTEAFF. The CDR3 bases are TGTGCCAGCAGTTACTCGACAGGGTACACTGAAGCTTTCTTT.

This clonotype has at least ten counts. The J gene is TRBJ2-2, the V gene TRBV5-1; 8 nucleotides agree with TRBD2. V trimming: 3 bases; J trimming: 4 bases; junction bases outside the gene matches: 5. CDR1 and CDR2 from the germline V gene are SGHRS and YFSETQ. CDR3 size: 15 residues. This CDR3 is CASSSAGTSTGELFF. DNA of the CDR3: TGCGCCAGCAGCTCGGCCGGGACTAGCACCGGGGAGCTGTTTTTT.

This clonotype was detected only a few times. This rearrangement joins TRBV12-3 or TRBV12-4 to TRBJ1-6, with TRBD1 as a possible D gene (6 bases). Trimming stripped 7 bases from V and 3 bases from J, with 10 bases between. CDR3 length: 14 residues. Here the CDR3 reads CASTKGGYNSPLHF. CDR3 bases: TGTGCCAGCACTAAAGGGGGCTATAATTCACCCCTCCACTTT.

The genes are TRBV4-1 and TRBJ2-7; the D gene could be TRBD1 or TRBD2 (5 bases each). The V gene lost 4 bases and the J gene lost 0 bases, with 13 bases spanning the gap. The CDR3 runs to 15 residues. Germline CDR1 is MGHRA and CDR2 is YSYEKL. The CDR3 sequence: CASSPADTRSYEQYV. The CDR3 DNA is TGCGCCAGCAGCCCAGCGGACACCCGCTCCTACGAGCAGTACGTC.

The rearrangement links TRBV20-1 to TRBJ1-2; possible D gene TRBD1, 6 bases. The CDR3 runs 15 residues. Germline CDR1 is DFQATT and CDR2 is SNEGSKA (reference sequence). The V and J ends lost 5 bases and 4 bases respectively, with 20 bases between them. The DNA of the CDR3 is TGCAGTGCTCCGGGGGGCCCCCTGTCGACCTATGGCTACACCTTC. Its translation: CSAPGGPLSTYGYTF.

Only a few counts were recorded for this clonotype. V usage is TRBV12-3 or TRBV12-4 and J usage is TRBJ1-1; D is possibly TRBD1 (5 bases). V was trimmed by 4 bases and J by 2 bases, leaving 8 bases between them. The CDR3 sequence is 13 residues long. CDR3 coding DNA: TGTGCCAGCAGTTGGGGCGATAACACTGAAGCTTTCTTT. Protein: CASSWGDNTEAFF.

The CDR3 here is CASSSNPTGGVEAFF. CDR3 DNA sequence: TGTGCCAGCAGCTCAAACCCGACAGGGGGAGTTGAAGCTTTCTTT. The chain recombines TRBV5-6 with TRBJ1-1; 9 nucleotides align to TRBD1. The CDR3 extends over 15 amino acids. After removal of 3 bases from V and 7 bases from J, the junction contained 10 bases not matched to a gene. Germline lookup yields CDR1 SGHDT and CDR2 YYEEEE.

This clonotype was recorded a few times. V gene TRBV20-1 combines with J gene TRBJ2-3; D possibly corresponds to TRBD1 (5 bases). The V gene's germline CDR1 is DFQATT and CDR2 SNEGSKA (reference sequence). V was cut by 5 bases and J by 4 bases, with 13 bases left in between. The CDR3 contains 13 residues. The CDR3 spells CSAPGFSSDTQYF. The CDR3 DNA reads as TGCAGTGCTCCAGGGTTTTCCTCAGATACGCAGTATTTT.

Worth noting for this clonotype: Here the CDR3 omits its conserved ending phenylalanine or tryptophan, so a read error is the likely source. V usage is TRBV7-8 and J usage is TRBJ1-5; D ambiguous. V was trimmed by 4 bases and J by 7 bases, leaving 11 bases between them. The germline V gene encodes CDR1 SGHVS and CDR2 FQNEAQ. This CDR3 spans 13 amino acids. DNA for the CDR3: TGTGCCAGCAGCTACCGGGGTAGCCAGCCCCAGCATTAT. It codes for CASSYRGSQPQHY.

This rearrangement joins TRBV7-8 to TRBJ2-5; D may be TRBD1 (6 bases). Trimming pared 3 bases from V and 5 bases from J, leaving 13 bases between. CDR1 and CDR2 from the germline V gene are SGHVS and FQNEAQ. The CDR3 covers 14 residues. This chain's CDR3 is CASSFSRGRETQYF. In DNA form, the CDR3 reads TGTGCCAGCAGCTTTTCCAGGGGCAGGGAGACCCAGTACTTC.

The chain recombines TRBV6-5 with TRBJ2-7, with D hard to call. With 5 bases removed from V and 3 bases from J, the gap between germline ends came to 8 bases. The CDR3 is 12 amino acids. CDR1 and CDR2 from the germline V gene are MNHEY and SVGAGI. In DNA, the CDR3 is TGTGCCAGCAGTCAATACGGCTACGAGCAGTACTTC. Encoded protein: CASSQYGYEQYF.

The V call is TRBV7-2, the J call TRBJ2-3; D remains ambiguous. The V end was cut by 4 bases, the J end by 5 bases, with 13 bases between. Germline V CDR1 and CDR2: SGHTA, FQGNSA. This CDR3 is 14 amino acids long. The CDR3 protein is CASSSPNVGDTQYF. As DNA, the CDR3 is TGTGCCAGCAGCTCGCCGAATGTAGGAGATACGCAGTATTTT.

The chain combines TRBV14 with TRBJ2-3; 8 nucleotides line up with TRBD1. Germline values: CDR1 SGHDN, CDR2 FVKESK. V shed 4 bases, J shed 4 bases, and the junction held 4 bases outside the gene matches. The CDR3 contains 14 residues. The CDR3 protein is CASSRQGAADTQYF. CDR3 coding DNA: TGTGCCAGCAGCCGGCAGGGGGCCGCAGATACGCAGTATTTT.

This clonotype was found a few times. The J gene is TRBJ2-5, the V gene TRBV6-2 or TRBV6-3, with TRBD1 identical over 11 bases. J lost 2 bases, V lost 4 bases, and 3 bases had no gene match. Germline assignment: CDR1 MNHEY and CDR2 SVGEGT. The CDR3 runs to 15 residues. The CDR3 DNA sequence: TGTGCCAGCAGTTGGACAGGGGGCATTCAAGAGACCCAGTACTTC. Its translation: CASSWTGGIQETQYF.

The V call is TRBV7-6, the J call TRBJ2-6; unclear D gene. Trimming shortened V by 1 base and J by 9 bases, and 7 bases separated the two germline ends. CDR1 and CDR2 (germline): SGHVS, FNYEAQ. The length of the CDR3 is 13 residues. Written as DNA, the CDR3 is TGTGCCAGCAGCTTAGAGTGGCGCAACGTCCTGACTTTC. This sequence encodes CASSLEWRNVLTF.

This clonotype was seen a few times. This rearrangement joins TRBV5-1 to TRBJ2-5, with D unresolved. Germline CDR1 reads SGHRS; CDR2 reads YFSETQ. CDR3 size: 15 residues. The V end was cut by 0 bases, the J end by 4 bases, with 13 bases between. The CDR3 spells CASSLDLISRETQYF. The CDR3 DNA follows: TGCGCCAGCAGCTTGGATCTTATTTCGAGAGAGACCCAGTACTTC.

This chain connects TRBV6-5 to TRBJ1-2, with D perhaps TRBD1 (5 bases). V lost 0 bases and J 7 bases, leaving 15 bases between the germline ends. This CDR3 spans 15 amino acids. Germline V gene data show CDR1 as MNHEY and CDR2 as SVGAGI. CDR3 in DNA: TGTGCCAGCAGTTACTCGGGGACGGGACGATCTGGCTACACCTTC. Translating it yields CASSYSGTGRSGYTF.

This chain connects TRBV18 to TRBJ1-6, with TRBD1 matching 8 bases. This CDR3 is 15 amino acids long. The J segment lost 6 bases and the V segment lost 5 bases, leaving 6 bases of the junction unmatched. CDR1 is KGHSH, CDR2 LQKENI, per germline. Here the CDR3 reads CASSSTDRVNSPLHF. The CDR3 DNA is TGTGCCAGCTCATCAACGGACAGGGTTAATTCACCCCTCCACTTT. The variable domain in full, completed from reference TRBV18 and TRBJ1-6, reads NAGVMQNPRHLVRRRGQEARLRCSPMKGHSHVYWYRQLPEEGLKFMVYLQKENIIDESGMPKERFSAEFPKEGPSILRIQQVVRGDSAAYFCASSSTDRVNSPLHFGNGTRLTVT.

This rearrangement joins TRBV12-3 or TRBV12-4 to TRBJ1-1, with TRBD1 matching over 9 bases. This CDR3 is built from 13 residues. The J segment lost 4 bases and the V segment lost 6 bases, leaving 3 bases of the junction unmatched. CDR3 DNA: TGTGCCAGCAGAGACAGGGGGAGCACTGAAGCTTTCTTT. Amino acids: CASRDRGSTEAFF.

This clonotype was detected ten times or more. The V call is TRBV10-3, the J call TRBJ2-1; D is perhaps TRBD1 (5 bases). V shed 2 bases and J shed 13 bases, with 18 bases lying between them. This CDR3 region has 14 residues. Germline CDR1 is ENHRY and CDR2 is SYGVKD. CDR3 in DNA: TGTGCCATCAGTGAGGAAGACACAGGCGTCCAACAGTTCTTC. It translates to CAISEEDTGVQQFF.

The rearrangement links TRBV20-1 to TRBJ2-1; a possible D gene is TRBD1 (6 bases). V was cut by 5 bases and J by 0 bases, with 26 bases left in between. Germline V gives CDR1 DFQATT, CDR2 SNEGSKA (reference sequence). The CDR3 is 19 residues long. The CDR3 loop is CSALPPPGARPSSYNEQFF. CDR3 nucleotide sequence: TGCAGTGCTTTACCCCCACCAGGGGCCCGCCCAAGCTCCTACAATGAGCAGTTCTTC.

This clonotype was picked up a small number of times. This sequence joins TRBV20-1 and TRBJ2-7; the D gene could be TRBD1 or TRBD2 (5 bases each). Germline lookup yields CDR1 DFQATT and CDR2 SNEGSKA (reference sequence). This CDR3 spans 14 amino acids. V was shortened by 6 bases and J by 2 bases, with 17 bases between the two germline ends. The CDR3 sequence is CSASTGTDTYEQYF. The CDR3 coding sequence is TGCAGTGCATCCACCGGGACCGATACCTACGAGCAGTACTTC.